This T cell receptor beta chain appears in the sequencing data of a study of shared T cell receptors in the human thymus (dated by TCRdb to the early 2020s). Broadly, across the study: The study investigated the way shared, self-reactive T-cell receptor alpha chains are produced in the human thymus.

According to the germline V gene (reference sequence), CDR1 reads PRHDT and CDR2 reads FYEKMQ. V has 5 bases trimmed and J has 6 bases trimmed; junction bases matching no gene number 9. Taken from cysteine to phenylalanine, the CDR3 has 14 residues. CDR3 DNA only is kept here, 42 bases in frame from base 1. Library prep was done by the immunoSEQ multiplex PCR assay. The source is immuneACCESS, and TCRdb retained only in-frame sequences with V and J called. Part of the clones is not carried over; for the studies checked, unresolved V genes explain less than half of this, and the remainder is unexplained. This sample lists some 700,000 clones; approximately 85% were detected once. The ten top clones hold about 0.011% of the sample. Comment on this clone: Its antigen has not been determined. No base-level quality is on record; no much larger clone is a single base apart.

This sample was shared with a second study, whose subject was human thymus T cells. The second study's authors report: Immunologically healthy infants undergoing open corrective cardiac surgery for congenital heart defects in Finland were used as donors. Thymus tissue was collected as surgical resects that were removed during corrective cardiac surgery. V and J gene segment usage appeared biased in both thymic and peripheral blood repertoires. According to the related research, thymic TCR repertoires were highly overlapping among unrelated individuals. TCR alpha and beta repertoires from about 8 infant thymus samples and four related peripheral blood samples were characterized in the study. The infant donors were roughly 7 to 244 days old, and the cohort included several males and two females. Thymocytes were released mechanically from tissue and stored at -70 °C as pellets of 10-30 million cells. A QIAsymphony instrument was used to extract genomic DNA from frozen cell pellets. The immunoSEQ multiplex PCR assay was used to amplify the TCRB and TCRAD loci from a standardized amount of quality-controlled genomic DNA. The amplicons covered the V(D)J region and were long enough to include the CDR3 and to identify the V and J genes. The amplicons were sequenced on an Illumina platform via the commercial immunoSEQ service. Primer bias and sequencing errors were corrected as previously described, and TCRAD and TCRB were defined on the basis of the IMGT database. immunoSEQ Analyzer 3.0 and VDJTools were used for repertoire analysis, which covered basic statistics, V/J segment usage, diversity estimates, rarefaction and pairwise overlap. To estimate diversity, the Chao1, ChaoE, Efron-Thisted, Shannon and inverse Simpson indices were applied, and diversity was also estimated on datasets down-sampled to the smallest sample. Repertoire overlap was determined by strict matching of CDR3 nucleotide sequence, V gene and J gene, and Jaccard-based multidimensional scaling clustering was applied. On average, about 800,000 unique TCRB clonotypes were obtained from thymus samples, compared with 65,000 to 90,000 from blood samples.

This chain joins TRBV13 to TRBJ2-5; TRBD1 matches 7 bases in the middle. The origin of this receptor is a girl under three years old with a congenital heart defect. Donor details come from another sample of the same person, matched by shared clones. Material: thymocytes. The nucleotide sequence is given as TGTGCCAGCAGCCCAAAGACAGGGCTGAAGACCCAGTACTTC. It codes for CASSPKTGLKTQYF. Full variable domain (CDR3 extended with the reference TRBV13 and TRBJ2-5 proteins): AAGVIQSPRHLIKEKRETATLKCYPIPRHDTVYWYQQGPGQDPQFLISFYEKMQSDKGSIPDRFSAQQFSDYHSELNMSSLELGDSALYFCASSPKTGLKTQYFGPGTRLLVL.